Listed here are 21 T cell receptor beta chains from one sample, sequenced in a study of type 1 and type 2 diabetes patients. Genomic DNA was the PCR template. Multiplex PCR with 30 forward and 13 reverse primers amplified the TCR beta CDR3. From the multiplex PCR reads, TCRdb called clonotypes with MiXCR, one entry per CDR3 protein. The table records 270,000 or so distinct CDR3 sequences, more than 40% of them present only once. Sequenced input: peripheral blood mononuclear cells (PBMCs). These receptors all stem from a man aged 18 to 30 with type 2 diabetes.

The rearrangement joins TRBV30 to TRBJ2-5, with TRBD1 matching over 7 bases. Germline V gene lookup returns CDR1 GTSNPN and CDR2 SVGIG (reference sequence). The CDR3 consists of 13 residues. Trimming cost V 4 bases and J 5 bases; bases outside gene matches: 7. CDR3: CAWTTTGTETQYF. The CDR3 DNA reads as TGTGCCTGGACTACGACAGGGACGGAGACCCAGTACTTC.

The sample holds many counts of this clonotype. The rearrangement uses TRBV30 and TRBJ2-7; no clear D. CDR1 GTSNPN and CDR2 SVGIG come from the germline V gene (reference sequence). The CDR3 sequence is 11 residues long. Between the trimmed V and J ends, which lost 2 bases and 7 bases, there was a span of 9 bases. The CDR3 spells CAWSLLREQYF. The CDR3 bases are TGTGCCTGGAGTTTATTACGGGAGCAGTACTTC.

This clonotype occurred a few times. V is TRBV27 and J is TRBJ1-2; D is perhaps TRBD1 (6 bases). V lost 3 bases and J 8 bases, leaving 13 bases between the germline ends. The CDR3 length is 13 residues. Germline CDR1 and CDR2: MNHEY and SMNVEV (reference sequence). CDR3 loop: CASSLGGLGGYTF. The CDR3 DNA follows: TGTGCCAGCAGTTTGGGGGGGCTCGGCGGCTACACCTTC.

The V gene is TRBV2, the J gene TRBJ2-2; the match to TRBD1 covers 8 bases. The trim removed 8 bases at V and 4 bases at J, leaving 3 bases unmatched. Germline values: CDR1 SNHLY, CDR2 FYNNEI. The CDR3 totals 13 residues. This chain's CDR3 is CASRGQATGELFF. CDR3 nucleotide sequence: TGTGCCAGCCGGGGACAGGCCACCGGGGAGCTGTTTTTT.

This clonotype was counted between two and nine times. The V and J genes are TRBV13 and TRBJ1-1, with D perhaps matching TRBD1 (5 bases). The germline gives CDR1 PRHDT, CDR2 FYEKMQ (reference sequence). Trimming cost V 8 bases and J 2 bases, with 12 bases left between them. The CDR3 consists of 13 residues. CDR3 sequence: CASSTWGNTEAFF. In nucleotides, the CDR3 is TGTGCCAGCTCAACGTGGGGCAACACTGAAGCTTTCTTT.

This chain uses TRBV4-1 with TRBJ2-7, with D unresolved. The CDR3 extends over 13 amino acids. Germline V gene sequence: CDR1 MGHRA, CDR2 YSYEKL. Deletions cut 3 bases from V and 2 bases from J, with 8 bases between. CDR3 sequence reads: CASSQGSTYEQYF. CDR3 DNA sequence: TGCGCCAGCAGCCAGGGGTCTACCTACGAGCAGTACTTC.

This chain uses TRBV6-1 with TRBJ1-6; TRBD1 might be the D (6 bases). Germline V gene sequence: CDR1 MNHNS, CDR2 SASEGT. This CDR3 contains 14 residues. The ends were cut back, 4 bases at V and 8 bases at J, with 12 bases in the middle. The CDR3 DNA is TGTGCCAGCAGTGTAGACAGGCGGGATTCACCCCTCCACTTT. Translating gives CASSVDRRDSPLHF.

The chain combines TRBV6-6 with TRBJ2-7, with D tentatively TRBD1 (5 bases). The length of the CDR3 is 15 residues. Germline V gives CDR1 MNHNY, CDR2 SVGAGI (reference sequence). V lost 6 bases and J 4 bases, leaving 19 bases between the germline ends. This chain's CDR3 is CASSSDRTEAYEQYF. The CDR3 DNA is TGTGCCAGCAGCTCCGACAGAACCGAGGCTTACGAGCAGTACTTC.

This clonotype was observed many times. This sequence joins TRBV25-1 and TRBJ2-7, with TRBD2 as a possible D gene (5 bases). The germline V gene encodes CDR1 MGHDK and CDR2 SYGVNS. The CDR3 has 13 residues. Trimming cost V 3 bases and J 4 bases, with 10 bases left between them. CDR3: CASSDTGNYEQYF. The CDR3 DNA reads TGTGCCAGCAGTGATACCGGGAATTACGAGCAGTACTTC.

The chain couples TRBV6-1 to TRBJ1-2; D ambiguous. Trimming left V 8 bases short and J 4 bases short, with 5 bases between. The CDR3 consists of 10 residues. Per the germline V gene, CDR1 is MNHNS and CDR2 is SASEGT. The DNA for the CDR3 is TGTGCCAGCTCCAGCTATGGCTACACCTTC. This gives the protein CASSSYGYTF.

The rearrangement joins TRBV7-2 to TRBJ1-2, with 12 bases matching TRBD1. Germline V gene sequence: CDR1 SGHTA, CDR2 FQGNSA. CDR3 length: 18 amino acids. The V and J ends lost 4 bases and 0 bases, in that order; junction bases with no gene match: 9. CDR3 nucleotides: TGTGCCAGCAGCTCCACCTCGGGACAGGGGGCCCCTAACTATGGCTACACCTTC. Residues: CASSSTSGQGAPNYGYTF.

The table lists this clonotype with a count of one. V is TRBV7-3 and J is TRBJ2-2; D is perhaps TRBD1 (7 bases). The CDR3 spans 18 residues. Germline CDR1 and CDR2: SGHTA and FQGTGA. Between the trimmed V and J ends, which lost 10 bases and 6 bases, there was a span of 30 bases. CDR3 sequence: CATSSRTDREVWAGELFF. The DNA for the CDR3 is TGTGCCACATCATCCAGAACCGACAGGGAGGTATGGGCCGGGGAGCTGTTTTTT.

Comment on this clonotype: This may be a read error: a much more frequent sequence differs by one nucleotide. The rearrangement joins TRBV7-8 to TRBJ2-3; D remains unclear. Germline V lookup: CDR1 SGHVS, CDR2 FQNEAQ. V was clipped by 5 bases and J by 4 bases, with 4 bases between them. The CDR3 totals 11 residues. CDR3 sequence reads: CASSQSDTQYF. CDR3 nucleotides: TGTGCCAGCAGCCAGTCAGATACGCAGTATTTT.

The V call is TRBV7-2, the J call TRBJ1-6; D call uncertain. Germline V gene sequence: CDR1 SGHTA, CDR2 FQGNSA. The V gene lost 5 bases and the J gene lost 15 bases, with 11 bases spanning the gap. There are 11 residues in the CDR3. The DNA of the CDR3 is TGTGCCAGCAGCCAAGCCGGGGTCCTCCACTTT. Translating gives CASSQAGVLHF. Together with reference TRBV7-2 and TRBJ1-6, the CDR3 gives the full variable domain: GAGVSQSPSNKVTEKGKDVELRCDPISGHTALYWYRQSLGQGLEFLIYFQGNSAPDKSGLPSDRFSAERTGGSVSTLTIQRTQQEDSAVYLCASSQAGVLHFGNGTRLTVT.

The sample holds a few counts of this clonotype. V usage is TRBV10-3 and J usage is TRBJ2-1, with 7 bases aligning to TRBD1. The ends lost 7 bases at V and 6 bases at J; junction bases unmatched: 15. The CDR3 is 16 residues long. CDR1 is ENHRY and CDR2 is SYGVKD in the germline V gene. The CDR3 coding sequence is TGTGCCATCATGGGGGCTCAGACAGGGCTTTCCAATGAGCAGTTCTTC. Translation gives CAIMGAQTGLSNEQFF.

This clonotype showed up many times. V is TRBV7-6 and J is TRBJ1-1, with a possible D match to TRBD1 (6 bases). Germline values: CDR1 SGHVS, CDR2 FNYEAQ. The CDR3 contains 12 residues. Trimming removed 6 bases from V and 3 bases from J, with 8 bases in between. CDR3: CASSTGYTEAFF. For the CDR3, the DNA is TGTGCCAGCAGTACAGGGTACACTGAAGCTTTCTTT.

The table lists this clonotype with many counts. The chain has TRBV19 and TRBJ1-2; D is possibly TRBD1 (6 bases). Germline V gene lookup returns CDR1 LNHDA and CDR2 SQIVND (reference sequence). V was cut by 8 bases and J by 8 bases, with 12 bases left in between. The CDR3 has 11 amino acids. The CDR3 protein is CASETGQGYTF. DNA of the CDR3: TGTGCCAGTGAGACAGGCCAAGGCTACACCTTC.

The chain has TRBV12-5 and TRBJ2-2; the match to TRBD1 covers 8 bases. Germline V gives CDR1 LGHNT, CDR2 FRNRAP. This CDR3 contains 16 residues. The CDR3 coding sequence is TGTGCCAGCAGTAAAACAGGGGGTCGGAGCACCGGGGAGCTGTTTTTT. Protein product: CASSKTGGRSTGELFF.

The rearrangement uses TRBV20-1 and TRBJ2-1; possibly TRBD2 for D (6 bases). The germline CDR1 and CDR2 sequences are DFQATT and SNEGSKA (reference sequence). The ends were cut back, 4 bases at V and 6 bases at J, with 10 bases in the middle. The CDR3 covers 12 residues. The DNA for the CDR3 is TGCAGTGCTACCGGGACTTTCAATGAGCAGTTCTTC. It codes for CSATGTFNEQFF.

The V and J genes are TRBV29-1 and TRBJ2-7; 7 bases match TRBD1. The length of the CDR3 is 13 residues. Trimming removed 7 bases from V and 3 bases from J; junction bases left unmatched: 9. Germline CDR1 SQVTM, CDR2 ANQGSEA. In DNA form, the CDR3 reads TGCAGCGCGGCACGGGACAGCGGCTACGAGCAGTACTTC. Its protein product is CSAARDSGYEQYF.

The V and J genes are TRBV25-1 and TRBJ2-2; 12 bases align to TRBD1. This CDR3 spans 17 amino acids. V gave up 7 bases and J gave up 6 bases; unmatched junction bases: 12. Germline assignment: CDR1 MGHDK and CDR2 SYGVNS. The CDR3 loop reads CASTPSPGTGGSGELFF. Here the CDR3 DNA reads TGTGCCAGCACCCCCAGCCCTGGGACAGGGGGCTCCGGGGAGCTGTTTTTT.